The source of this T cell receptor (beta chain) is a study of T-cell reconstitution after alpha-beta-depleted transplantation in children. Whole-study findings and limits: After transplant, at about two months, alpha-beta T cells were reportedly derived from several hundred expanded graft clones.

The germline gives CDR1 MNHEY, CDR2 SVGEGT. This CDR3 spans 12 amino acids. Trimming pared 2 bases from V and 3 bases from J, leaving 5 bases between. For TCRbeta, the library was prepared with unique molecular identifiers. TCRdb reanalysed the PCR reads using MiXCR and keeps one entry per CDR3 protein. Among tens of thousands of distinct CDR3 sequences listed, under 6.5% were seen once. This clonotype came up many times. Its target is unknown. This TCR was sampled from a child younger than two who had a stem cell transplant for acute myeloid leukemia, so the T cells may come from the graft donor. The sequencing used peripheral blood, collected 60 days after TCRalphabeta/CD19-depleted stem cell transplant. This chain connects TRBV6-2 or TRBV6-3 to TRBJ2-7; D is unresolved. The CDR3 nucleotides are TGTGCCAGCAGTTACGGGATCTACGAGCAGTACTTC. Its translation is CASSYGIYEQYF.